Reported below is one TCR beta chain. The data are from a study of T cell clones after liver transplantation. Germline CDR1 is MNHEY and CDR2 is SVGAGI. The CDR3 is 13 amino acids. With 2 bases removed from V and 9 bases from J, the gap between germline ends came to 11 bases. TCRdb's table, derived via immunoSEQ multiplex PCR, lists solely in-frame clones and lacks some. The sample shows more than 95,000 clones, about 86% of them seen only once. Here the sequenced sample was CD4+ T cells from blood, taken 45 to 50 months after liver transplant. The clonotype was recovered from a human patient who received a liver transplant. The graft donor may be the source of some T cells. The chain joins TRBV6-5 to TRBJ1-5; unclear D gene. In DNA form, the CDR3 reads TGTGCCAGCAGTTACGACACCATTTCGCCCCAGCATTTT. Encoded protein: CASSYDTISPQHF.